This T cell receptor (beta chain) was obtained from a study of human T cells and chemical hapten exposure. This clonotype was detected many times. This CDR3 is 15 amino acids long. The germline V gene has CDR1 DFQATT and CDR2 SNEGSKA (reference sequence). The V and J ends lost 3 bases and 6 bases, in that order; junction bases with no gene match: 10. Specified time point: patch test 3, about 24 weeks after DPC sensitization. Regarding treatment: therapeutic diphenylcyclopropenone sensitization with weekly scalp DPC. TCRdb fed the RACE reads into MiXCR, producing one record per CDR3 protein. The sample shows more than 70,000 distinct CDR3 sequences, roughly 10% of them seen only once.

V is TRBV20-1 and J is TRBJ1-4; 7 positions match TRBD1. The clonotype comes from a woman in her twenties or thirties with alopecia areata. Some clones in this sample may be carry-over from other donors' samples. Sample: whole blood, taken in connection with sensitization to the hapten diphenylcyclopropenone (DPC). The CDR3 DNA reads as TGCAGTGCTAGGGAGACAGGGAAGAGGGATGAAAAACTGTTTTTT. Protein: CSARETGKRDEKLFF.